Presented here are 14 T cell receptor beta chains from one specimen sequenced in a study of blood T cell repertoires in COVID-19. Sequencing used immunoSEQ multiplex PCR; TCRdb keeps in-frame clones, though not all of them. The sample consists of more than 65,000 clones, more than 75% of them appearing once. Sequencing input: peripheral blood. These TCRs come from a woman older than 75 with acute or convalescent COVID-19.

This sequence joins TRBV5-1 and TRBJ2-1, with TRBD2 as a possible D gene (6 bases). This CDR3 spans 15 amino acids. The germline CDR1 and CDR2 sequences are SGHRS and YFSETQ. V lost 0 bases and J 4 bases, leaving 11 bases between the germline ends. The CDR3 DNA reads TGCGCCAGCAGCTTGGGGGAGGCCCTATACAATGAGCAGTTCTTC. Its translation is CASSLGEALYNEQFF. Based on the CDR3 plus reference TRBV5-1 and TRBJ2-1, the full variable domain is KAGVTQTPRYLIKTRGQQVTLSCSPISGHRSVSWYQQTPGQGLQFLFEYFSETQRNKGNFPGRFSGRQFSNSRSEMNVSTLELGDSALYLCASSLGEALYNEQFFGPGTRLTVL.

This clone has only one observation. This chain connects TRBV4-1 to TRBJ2-1; 7 bases are shared with TRBD2. The trim removed 3 bases at V and 1 base at J, leaving 21 bases unmatched. The CDR3 runs 21 residues. Germline V CDR1 and CDR2: MGHRA, YSYEKL. In nucleotides, the CDR3 is TGCGCCAGCAGCCAGAGGACTAGTCCTTCCGCCCCTTGGTCTTCCTACAATGAGCAGTTCTTC. It specifies CASSQRTSPSAPWSSYNEQFF.

J is TRBJ2-5 and V is TRBV4-2; 8 bases are shared with TRBD2. The germline V gene has CDR1 LGHNA and CDR2 YNFKEQ. The CDR3 consists of 18 residues. V lost 1 base to trimming and J lost 5 bases; unmatched junction nucleotides: 15. The CDR3 sequence: CASSQGDGGSGTGETQYF. In DNA, the CDR3 is TGTGCCAGCAGCCAAGGGGATGGGGGTAGCGGGACGGGTGAGACCCAGTACTTC.

V is TRBV7-9 and J is TRBJ1-5; 10 bases align to TRBD1. V gave up 5 bases and J gave up 4 bases; unmatched junction bases: 8. The germline V gene encodes CDR1 SEHNR and CDR2 FQNEAQ (reference sequence). There are 16 residues in the CDR3. This CDR3 reads CASSHDRGRRNQPQHF. For the CDR3, the DNA is TGTGCCAGCAGCCACGACAGGGGGCGACGAAATCAGCCCCAGCATTTT.

The rearrangement links TRBV5-1 to TRBJ2-7, with 9 bases aligning to TRBD1. CDR3 size: 15 residues. V was clipped by 3 bases and J by 4 bases; unmatched bases: 8. CDR1 and CDR2 from the germline V gene are SGHRS and YFSETQ. CDR3 sequence: CASSSRTGGRYEQYF. The CDR3 nucleotides are TGCGCCAGCAGCTCTAGAACAGGGGGCAGGTACGAGCAGTACTTC.

This clone appeared a few times. The chain uses TRBV6-5 and TRBJ2-7; 7 bases map to TRBD1. CDR1 and CDR2 from the germline V gene are MNHEY and SVGAGI. Trimming took 5 bases from V and 7 from J; bases not matched to a gene: 8. The CDR3 is made up of 13 amino acids. The CDR3 protein is CASSPTGFWEQYF. The CDR3 DNA follows: TGTGCCAGCAGTCCGACAGGGTTTTGGGAGCAGTACTTC.

The table lists this clone with a few counts. The CDR3 DNA sequence: TGTGCCAGCAGCTTTGGGACTAGCGTCTACGAGCAGTACTTC. The encoded protein is CASSFGTSVYEQYF. The chain couples TRBV7-6 to TRBJ2-7, with 10 bases lining up with TRBD2. V gave up 3 bases and J gave up 3 bases; unmatched junction bases: 2. The CDR3 covers 14 residues. Germline lookup yields CDR1 SGHVS and CDR2 FNYEAQ.

This chain connects TRBV7-8 to TRBJ2-5; D perhaps matches TRBD2 (6 bases). The germline V gene encodes CDR1 SGHVS and CDR2 FQNEAQ. The V and J ends lost 1 base and 4 bases respectively, with 13 bases between them. The CDR3 sequence is 15 residues long. CDR3: CASSLGSSAGETQYF. The CDR3 region has the DNA TGTGCCAGCAGCTTAGGGTCTAGCGCGGGAGAGACCCAGTACTTC.

This clone has more than one count but fewer than ten. The rearrangement joins TRBV10-3 to TRBJ2-1; TRBD2 matches at 9 bases. Per the germline V gene, CDR1 is ENHRY and CDR2 is SYGVKD. The CDR3 has 13 amino acids. V lost 6 bases and J lost 4; bases outside the gene matches: 1. CDR3 region: CAISTSGYNEQFF. CDR3 in DNA: TGTGCCATCAGCACTAGCGGGTACAATGAGCAGTTCTTC.

This sequence joins TRBV5-1 and TRBJ1-2; 9 positions agree with TRBD1. The CDR3 contains 14 residues. Germline V CDR1 and CDR2: SGHRS, YFSETQ. V was clipped by 4 bases and J by 3 bases; unmatched bases: 4. The CDR3: CASSRTGEYYGYTF. The CDR3 DNA sequence: TGCGCCAGCAGCCGGACAGGGGAATACTATGGCTACACCTTC.

J is TRBJ2-3 and V is TRBV18; unclear D gene. In germline, CDR1 is KGHSH, CDR2 LQKENI. The CDR3 covers 13 residues. Between the trimmed V and J ends, which lost 3 bases and 0 bases, there was a span of 4 bases. CDR3 amino acids: CASSPQSTDTQYF. CDR3 nucleotides: TGTGCCAGCTCACCCCAAAGCACAGATACGCAGTATTTT.

The V and J genes are TRBV27 and TRBJ2-1, with 16 bases identical to TRBD2. The germline V gene has CDR1 MNHEY and CDR2 SMNVEV (reference sequence). This CDR3 has 19 residues. After removal of 1 base from V and 4 bases from J, the junction contained 7 bases not matched to a gene. CDR3 sequence (DNA): TGTGCCAGCAGTTTATATGGGACTAGCGGGAGGGCCGGGTACAATGAGCAGTTCTTC. As protein: CASSLYGTSGRAGYNEQFF.

The V gene is TRBV10-2, the J gene TRBJ2-3, with a tentative D call TRBD2 (5 bases). CDR1 WSHSY and CDR2 SAAADI come from the germline V gene. Deletions cut 0 bases from V and 1 base from J, with 11 bases between. The length of the CDR3 is 16 residues. The CDR3 spells CASSESIGMGTDTQYF. The CDR3 region has the DNA TGCGCCAGCAGTGAGTCGATCGGGATGGGCACAGATACGCAGTATTTT.

There are a few counts of this clone. The chain carries TRBV15 and TRBJ1-4; D ambiguous. Trimming took off 8 bases at V and 2 bases at J, with 21 bases between the two ends. Per germline, CDR1 LNHNV and CDR2 YYDKDF (reference sequence). The CDR3 is 17 amino acids. For the CDR3, the DNA is TGTGCCACCGGGAGTGGCGCTACCATAGGTACTAATGAAAAACTGTTTTTT. It specifies CATGSGATIGTNEKLFF.